This note documents a single T cell receptor beta chain sequence. This clonotype has a single count. Its antigen is unknown. Base qualities are not at hand, and no much larger clone is one base apart. Evidence from a single read is weak. This record comes from a study of CD8 T cells in Susac syndrome (dated by TCRdb to about 2019). Background on the whole study: The study used repertoire sequencing to test whether antigen drove CD8+ T cell activation and differentiation in Susac syndrome. Findings and caveats that apply to the study as a whole: The number of individuals in the TCR sequencing and HLA analysis was recognized as being relatively small.

High-throughput TCR beta sequencing profiled peripheral blood CD8+ and CD4+ T cells from healthy donors, Susac syndrome patients and multiple sclerosis patients. The healthy donors served as controls matched for age and sex. Bulk CD8+ and CD4+ T cells were purified by magnetic negative isolation, while CD8+ TEMRA cells were enriched using FACS. Blood was collected in EDTA tubes and processed within 24 hours, with PBMCs isolated through density gradient centrifugation. PBMCs destined for TCR sequencing were cryopreserved in liquid nitrogen and later thawed in a 37 °C water bath. Purity of sorted or isolated CD4+, CD8+ and CD8+ TEMRA cells was at least 90%. RNA was extracted using the RNeasy kit, and about 0.45 to 1 microgram was reverse transcribed with random hexamers. TCR beta CDR3 regions were amplified with the immunoSEQ multiplex PCR assay covering 54 Vbeta and 13 Jbeta segments. PCR amplification bias was corrected using a synthetic template baseline for primer optimization and computational correction. In the source study's methods: Reads were assigned to V, D and J genes according to IMGT and analyzed in immunoSEQ Analyzer, with only productive sequences retained. Clonality was computed as one minus Shannon entropy normalized by log2 of the number of productive unique sequences. Public and private clones were assessed among the 100 most prevalent clones of each patient and control. Susac-specific clones were defined as absent from healthy and MS cohorts, 850 to 1,300 published viral clones and other ImmuneACCESS disease sequences. The public reads were run again by TCRdb, first through fastp at Q25 and then through MiXCR, and only productive beta chains were kept. Rows merge per CDR3 protein into single entries with the most common DNA and genes. TCRdb, not the original authors, processed these V and J calls. The sample table contains roughly 200,000 distinct CDR3 sequences; only one count was recorded for around 95% of them. Of the sample, around 0.1% is held by the ten largest clones.

Sequenced: CD4+ T cells from PBMCs. This sequence was found in a human donor in good health.

The CDR3 has the sequence CASSSSPFRQSNYGYTF. The DNA sequence reads TGTGCCAGCAGTTCATCCCCTTTCCGACAGAGTAACTATGGCTACACCTTC. Rearrangement joined TRBV6-5 to TRBJ1-2; TRBD1 is perhaps the D gene, given 5 matching bases. V and J lose 4 bases and 1 base, and a span of 19 bases separates them. CDR1 and CDR2 (MNHEY, SVGAGI) derive from the germline V gene. The CDR3, from cysteine to phenylalanine, totals 17 residues. CDR3 DNA is the only sequence kept; it has 51 bases, read in frame from the first base.